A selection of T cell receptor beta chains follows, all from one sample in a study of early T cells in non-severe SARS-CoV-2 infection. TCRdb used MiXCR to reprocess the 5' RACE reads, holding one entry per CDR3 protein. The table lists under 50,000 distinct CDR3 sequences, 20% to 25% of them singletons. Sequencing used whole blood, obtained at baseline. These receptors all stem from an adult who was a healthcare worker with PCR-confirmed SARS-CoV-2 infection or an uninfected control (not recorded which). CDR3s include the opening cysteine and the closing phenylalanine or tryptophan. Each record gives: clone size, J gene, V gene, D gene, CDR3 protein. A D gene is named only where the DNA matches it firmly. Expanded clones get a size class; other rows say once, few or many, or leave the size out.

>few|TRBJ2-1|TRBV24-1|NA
CATSDPGLPEQFF
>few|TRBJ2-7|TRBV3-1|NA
CASSQGGTGVGEQYF
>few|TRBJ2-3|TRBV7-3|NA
CASSIDSDTQYF
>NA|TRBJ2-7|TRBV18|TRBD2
CASSPPGLAGNEQYF
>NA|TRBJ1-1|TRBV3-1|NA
CASSSGTGPEADTEAFF
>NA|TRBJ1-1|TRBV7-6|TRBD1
CASSPAGGGTEAFF
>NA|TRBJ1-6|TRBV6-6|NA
CASIGGTSYNSPLHF
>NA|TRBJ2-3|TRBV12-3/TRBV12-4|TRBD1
CASRPHRGLRDTQYF
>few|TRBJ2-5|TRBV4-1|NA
CASSQDVIRGSEETQYF
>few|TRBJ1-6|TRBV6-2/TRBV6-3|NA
CASSYGDRTPLHF
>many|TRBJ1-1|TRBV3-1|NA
CASSPRENTEAFF
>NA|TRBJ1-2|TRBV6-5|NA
CASSYSVAPDRYTF
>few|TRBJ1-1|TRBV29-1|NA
CSVEAQNTEAFF
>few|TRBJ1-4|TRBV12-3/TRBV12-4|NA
CASSFGTEEKLFF
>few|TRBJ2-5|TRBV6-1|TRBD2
CASSRTSGEYQETQYF
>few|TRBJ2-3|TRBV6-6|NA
CASKHPDGEGYF
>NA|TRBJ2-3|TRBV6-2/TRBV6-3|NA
CASSYGGSTDTQYF
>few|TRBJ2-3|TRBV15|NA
CATSRADTQYF
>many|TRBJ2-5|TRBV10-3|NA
CATGQQETQYF
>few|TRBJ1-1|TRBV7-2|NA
CASSKGTRSGEAFF
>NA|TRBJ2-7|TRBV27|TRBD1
CASSFRTGTRKGEQYF
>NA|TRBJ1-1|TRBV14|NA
CASSPTSGYTEAFF
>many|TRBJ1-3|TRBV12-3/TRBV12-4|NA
CASSASGNTIYF
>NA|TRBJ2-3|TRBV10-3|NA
CAISEARPEPDTQYF
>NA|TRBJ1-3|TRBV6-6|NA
CASSYLWDNTGNTIYF
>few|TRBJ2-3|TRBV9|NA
CASSVGVLGTSGTQYF
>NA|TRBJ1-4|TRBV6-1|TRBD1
CASREQGDAEKLFF
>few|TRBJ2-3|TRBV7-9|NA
CASSLLGPNTDTQYF
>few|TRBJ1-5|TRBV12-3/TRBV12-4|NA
CAITQDRHSNQPQHF
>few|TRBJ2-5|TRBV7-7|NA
CASSRDTTTETQYF